This T cell receptor beta chain was documented in a study of regulatory T cells in long-lasting Graves disease. Libraries of TCR beta came from iRepertoire HTBI primers plus Arm-PCR of CDR3 regions. TCRdb re-called the multiplex PCR reads with MiXCR, one entry per CDR3 protein. Among 350,000 to 450,000 distinct CDR3 sequences listed, over 15% were seen once. Time point indicated: newly diagnosed GD, antithyroid drugs for less than 3 months. Construction of the TCR library relied on RNA isolated from PBMCs. With EDTA tubes as the receptacles, about 8.1 milliliters of peripheral blood were drawn. This sample also appeared in a second study, on T cells in Graves' hyperthyroidism and ophthalmopathy. In that study: Participants, patients aged 18 to 65, had newly diagnosed hyperthyroidism with a duration under 2 months. During a first-round RT-PCR of the TCR CDR3, the HTBI primer set was used.

This clonotype originated in a man aged 40-50 years with Graves disease. The input for sequencing was peripheral blood mononuclear cells (PBMCs), taken at new diagnosis, from a patient treated with antithyroid drugs.

The CDR3 reads CASSGETGTIFYEQYF. CDR3 bases: TGCGCCAGCAGCGGAGAGACAGGGACAATCTTCTACGAGCAGTACTTC. The gene calls are TRBV5-1 and TRBJ2-7; 7 bases fit TRBD1. The V gene's germline CDR1 is SGHRS and CDR2 YFSETQ. V trimming: 4 bases; J trimming: 3 bases; junction bases outside the gene matches: 13. The CDR3 totals 16 residues.